The subject of this entry is one T cell receptor beta chain. The sample comes from a study of blood T cell repertoires in COVID-19. Across the whole study: Collection of acute and convalescent COVID-19 samples took place in the United States, Italy and Spain.

Sequenced by immunoSEQ multiplex PCR; TCRdb stores in-frame clones only, minus some. Of more than 110,000 clones listed, 76% are singletons. The V gene's germline CDR1 is SGHRS and CDR2 YFSETQ. The ends lost 7 bases at V and 4 bases at J; junction bases unmatched: 10. This CDR3 contains 16 residues. The rearrangement uses TRBV5-1 and TRBJ2-1, with 11 bases fitting TRBD2. The source of this sequence is a woman aged 80 or over with active or convalescent COVID-19. The specimen was peripheral blood. The CDR3 loop reads CASLGSGTSGYNEQFF. The CDR3 DNA sequence: TGCGCCAGCCTGGGGTCGGGGACTAGCGGATACAATGAGCAGTTCTTC.